These 10 T cell receptor beta chains originate from one sample sequenced in a study of vaccination and CD4 T cells after COVID-19. These receptors have no known antigen. Indicated treatment: approximately 9-day PBMC culture with coronavirus spike peptide pools or control peptides (ViraFEST assay). Collection of the unexposed donor's CD4+ T cells took place before the COVID-19 pandemic (2011-2018). The Oncomine TCR Beta short-read assay sequenced DNA from cultured CD4+ T cells. Each CDR3 protein is one row after TCRdb ran MiXCR on the PCR reads. Found here are several thousand distinct CDR3 sequences, 35% to 45% of them singletons; the top ten hold under 30%. Sequencing was performed on CD4+ T cells from blood, cultured in vitro. Receptor source: a human donor in good health.

This chain connects TRBV2 to TRBJ1-3; no firm D call. CDR3 length equals 15 residues. Trimming took off 6 bases at V and 0 bases at J, with 12 bases between the two ends. Germline CDR1 and CDR2: SNHLY and FYNNEI. CDR3 nucleotides: TGTGCCAGCAGGGCTGACCGGGACTCTGGAAACACCATATATTTT. It specifies CASRADRDSGNTIYF.

This clonotype was observed a few times. V gene TRBV20-1 combines with J gene TRBJ2-3, with unresolved D. Germline CDR1 is DFQATT and CDR2 is SNEGSKA (reference sequence). This CDR3 comprises 17 residues. The ends were cut back, 1 base at V and 6 bases at J, with 23 bases in the middle. DNA of the CDR3: TGCAGTGCTAGAGCCAAGGACCGGCTCTTGACCCCGGATACGCAGTATTTT. As protein: CSARAKDRLLTPDTQYF.

This chain uses TRBV11-2 with TRBJ1-5; TRBD1 might be the D (5 bases). This CDR3 spans 13 amino acids. Germline loops: CDR1 SGHAT, CDR2 FQNNGV. Trimming took 1 base from V and 7 from J, leaving 8 bases between them. CDR3 protein: CASSLVRGQPQHF. CDR3 nucleotides: TGTGCCAGCAGCTTAGTCCGGGGCCAGCCCCAGCATTTT.

This clonotype was picked up one time. CDR3 sequence reads: CASSPPGHFNNTQYF. CDR3 in DNA: TGTGCCAGCAGCCCCCCGGGCCACTTCAATAATACGCAGTATTTT. The gene calls are TRBV5-4 and TRBJ2-3; D gene uncertain. The CDR3 spans 15 residues. The V gene's germline CDR1 is SGHNT and CDR2 YYREEE (reference sequence). The V end lost 4 bases, the J end lost 7 bases, and 19 bases lay between the germline ends.

The V gene is TRBV27, the J gene TRBJ2-1, with TRBD2 matching 8 bases. The CDR3 consists of 15 residues. Trimming at V came to 6 bases and at J to 2 bases, leaving 6 bases not matched to a gene. Germline V gene sequence: CDR1 MNHEY, CDR2 SMNVEV (reference sequence). The DNA of the CDR3 is TGTGCCAGCAGCACCGGGAGGGTTACCTACAATGAGCAGTTCTTC. Its translation is CASSTGRVTYNEQFF.

This rearrangement joins TRBV20-1 to TRBJ2-3, with TRBD1 identical over 9 bases. Per the germline V gene, CDR1 is DFQATT and CDR2 is SNEGSKA (reference sequence). The CDR3 has 16 amino acids. V shed 0 bases, J shed 6 bases, and the junction held 10 bases outside the gene matches. The CDR3 sequence is CSARDSGTGRTDTQYF. The CDR3, as DNA: TGCAGTGCTAGAGATTCAGGGACAGGGCGAACCGATACGCAGTATTTT.

The chain carries TRBV5-1 and TRBJ1-6, with D unclear. This CDR3 spans 15 amino acids. Trimming took off 2 bases at V and 9 bases at J, with 15 bases between the two ends. In germline, CDR1 is SGHRS, CDR2 YFSETQ. The CDR3 coding sequence is TGCGCCAGCAGCTTTGAGGGAAATCCTTCTTCACCCCTCCACTTT. Translation: CASSFEGNPSSPLHF.

The chain recombines TRBV4-1 with TRBJ2-7; D call uncertain. The ends were cut back, 0 bases at V and 6 bases at J, with 12 bases in the middle. CDR1 is MGHRA, CDR2 YSYEKL, per germline. The CDR3 has 14 amino acids. The CDR3 bases are TGCGCCAGCAGCCAAGAAAGGCCAGCCGCCGAGCAGTACTTC. Its translation is CASSQERPAAEQYF.

V usage is TRBV6-1 and J usage is TRBJ1-1; 8 nucleotides align to TRBD1. Losses at the gene ends were 6 bases for V and 4 bases for J; bases not matched to a gene: 10. There are 15 residues in the CDR3. CDR1 and CDR2 from the germline V gene are MNHNS and SASEGT. The chain's CDR3 is CASRGQGSESTEAFF. The CDR3 coding sequence is TGTGCCAGCAGAGGACAGGGCTCTGAAAGCACTGAAGCTTTCTTT.

The table lists this clonotype with a few counts. J is TRBJ1-5 and V is TRBV30; D is possibly TRBD1 (5 bases). Germline-derived CDR1 and CDR2 are GTSNPN and SVGIG (reference sequence). With 2 bases removed from V and 0 bases from J, the gap between germline ends came to 23 bases. The CDR3 is made up of 19 amino acids. CDR3 coding DNA: TGTGCCTGGAGTCCAAAACTCCGGGACGGTGTCTATAGCAATCAGCCCCAGCATTTT. Residues: CAWSPKLRDGVYSNQPQHF.